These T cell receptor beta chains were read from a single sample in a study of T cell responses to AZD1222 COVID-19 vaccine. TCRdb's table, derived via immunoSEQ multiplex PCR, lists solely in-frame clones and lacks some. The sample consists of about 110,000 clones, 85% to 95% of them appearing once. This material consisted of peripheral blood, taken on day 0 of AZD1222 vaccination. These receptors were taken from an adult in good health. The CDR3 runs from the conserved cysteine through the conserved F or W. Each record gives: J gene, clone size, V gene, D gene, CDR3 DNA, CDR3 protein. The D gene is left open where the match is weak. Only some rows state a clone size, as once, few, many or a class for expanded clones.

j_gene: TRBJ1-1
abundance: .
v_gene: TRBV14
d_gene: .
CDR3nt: TGTGCCAGCAGCCGGGCGGGGCAAGGGGGAGAGCAGGGGACAGCTTTCTTT
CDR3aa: CASSRAGQGGEQGTAFF

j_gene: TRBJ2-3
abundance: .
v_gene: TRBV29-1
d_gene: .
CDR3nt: TGCAGCGTCGCTGGAGGAAGTAGCACAGATACGCAGTATTTT
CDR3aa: CSVAGGSSTDTQYF

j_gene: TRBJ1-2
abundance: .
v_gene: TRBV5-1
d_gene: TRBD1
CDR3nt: TGCGCCAGCAGCTTCCGGACAGGGAAAAGCTATGGCTACACCTTC
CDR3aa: CASSFRTGKSYGYTF

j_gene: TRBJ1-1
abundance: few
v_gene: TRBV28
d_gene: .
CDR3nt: TGTGCCAGCCTTATGAACACTGAAGCTTTCTTT
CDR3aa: CASLMNTEAFF

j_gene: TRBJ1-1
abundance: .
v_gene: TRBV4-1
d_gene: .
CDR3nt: TGCGCCAGCAGCGAGGGACGTACTAACACTGAAGCTTTCTTT
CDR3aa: CASSEGRTNTEAFF

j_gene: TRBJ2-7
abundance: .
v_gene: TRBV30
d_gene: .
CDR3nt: TGTGCCTGGAGTGCGACGGTGGTCTACGAGCAGTACTTC
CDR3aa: CAWSATVVYEQYF

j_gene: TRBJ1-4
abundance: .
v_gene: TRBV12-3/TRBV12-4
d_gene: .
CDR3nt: TGTGCCAGCAGTTTAAGGCGGGATGAAAAACTGTTTTTT
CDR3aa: CASSLRRDEKLFF

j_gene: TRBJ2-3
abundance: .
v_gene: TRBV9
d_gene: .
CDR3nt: TGTGCCAGCAGCGTAGGCGGCTCTAGCACAGATACGCAGTATTTT
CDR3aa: CASSVGGSSTDTQYF

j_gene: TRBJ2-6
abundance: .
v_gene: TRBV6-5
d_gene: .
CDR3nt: TGTGCCAGCGTCAAGGGAGGCTCTGGGGCCAACGTCCTGACTTTC
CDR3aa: CASVKGGSGANVLTF

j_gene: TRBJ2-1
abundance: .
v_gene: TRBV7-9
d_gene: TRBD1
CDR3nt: TGTGCCAGCAGCACCTCCGGGACAGGGGGACCCTACTCCTACAATGAGCAGTTCTTC
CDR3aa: CASSTSGTGGPYSYNEQFF

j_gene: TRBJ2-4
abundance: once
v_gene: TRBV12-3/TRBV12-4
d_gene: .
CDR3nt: TGTGCCAGCAGCTTGGACAAAAACATTCAGTACTTC
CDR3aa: CASSLDKNIQYF

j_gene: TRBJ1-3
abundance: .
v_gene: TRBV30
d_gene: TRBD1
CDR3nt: TGTGCAAGGACAGGGCCTGGAAACACCATATATTTT
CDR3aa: CARTGPGNTIYF

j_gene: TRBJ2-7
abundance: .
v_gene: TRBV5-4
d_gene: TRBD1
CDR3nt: TGTGCCAGCAGCTTGTGGGACAGGGCCCTCTACGAGCAGTACTTC
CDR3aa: CASSLWDRALYEQYF

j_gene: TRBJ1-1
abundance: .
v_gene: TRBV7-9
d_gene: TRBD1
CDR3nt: TGTGCCAGCAAACAGGGGTTGGGCACTGAAGCTTTCTTT
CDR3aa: CASKQGLGTEAFF

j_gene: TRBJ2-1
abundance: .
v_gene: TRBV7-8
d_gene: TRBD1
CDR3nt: TGTGCCAGCAGCTCAGACAGGGCCTCCTACAATGAGCAGTTCTTC
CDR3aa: CASSSDRASYNEQFF

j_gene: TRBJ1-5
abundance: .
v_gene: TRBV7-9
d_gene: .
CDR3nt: TGTGCCAGCGACCCGGGGGACCCCAATCAGCCCCAGCATTTT
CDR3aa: CASDPGDPNQPQHF

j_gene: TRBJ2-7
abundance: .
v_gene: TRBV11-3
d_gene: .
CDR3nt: TGTGCCAGCAGCTTGAGGGAGGTGGGCTCCTACGAGCAGTACTTC
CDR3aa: CASSLREVGSYEQYF

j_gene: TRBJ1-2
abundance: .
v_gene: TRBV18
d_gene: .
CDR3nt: TGTGCCAGCTCACCGCTAGACACAGGGACGGGGTATGGCTACACCTTC
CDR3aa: CASSPLDTGTGYGYTF

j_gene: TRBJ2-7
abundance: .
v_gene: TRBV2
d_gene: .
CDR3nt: TGTGCCAGCAGTGAAGGGGACGGACGTTCCGAGCAGTACTTC
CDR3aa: CASSEGDGRSEQYF

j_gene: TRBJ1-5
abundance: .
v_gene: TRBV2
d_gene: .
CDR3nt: TGTGCCAGCAGTGAGGGCCTAGTCGGTCAGCCCCAGCATTTT
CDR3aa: CASSEGLVGQPQHF

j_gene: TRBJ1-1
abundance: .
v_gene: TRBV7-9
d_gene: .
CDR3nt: TGTGCCAGCAGCTTAGAAAGGGTCGCTACGGCTTTCTTT
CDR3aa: CASSLERVATAFF

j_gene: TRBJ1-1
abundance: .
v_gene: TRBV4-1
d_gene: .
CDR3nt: TGCGCCAGCAGCCAAGAGGGAACAGGGACTGAAGCTTTCTTT
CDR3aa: CASSQEGTGTEAFF

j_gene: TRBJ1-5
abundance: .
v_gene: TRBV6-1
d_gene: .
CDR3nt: TGTGCCAGCAGTGAGATTCGTAGCAATCAGCCCCAGCATTTT
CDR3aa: CASSEIRSNQPQHF

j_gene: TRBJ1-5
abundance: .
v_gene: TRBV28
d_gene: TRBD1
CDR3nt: TGTGCCAGCAGCCCACAGGGGAATCAGCCCCAGCATTTT
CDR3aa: CASSPQGNQPQHF

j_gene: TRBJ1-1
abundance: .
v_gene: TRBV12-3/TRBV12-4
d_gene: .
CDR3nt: TGTGCCAGCAGCCGGGGGGCGCGCACTGAAGCTTTCTTT
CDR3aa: CASSRGARTEAFF

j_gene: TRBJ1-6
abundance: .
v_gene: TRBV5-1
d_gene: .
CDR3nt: TGCGCCAGCAGCTTGGTCGGCAGCGCTAGGGAGTCACCCCTCCACTTT
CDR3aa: CASSLVGSARESPLHF

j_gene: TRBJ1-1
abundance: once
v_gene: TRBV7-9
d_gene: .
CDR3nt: TGTGCCAGCAGCCCCGGGGCAGGGGCGTACACTGAAGCTTTCTTT
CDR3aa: CASSPGAGAYTEAFF

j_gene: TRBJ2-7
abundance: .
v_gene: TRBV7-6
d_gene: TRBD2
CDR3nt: TGTGCCAGCAGCTATAGCGGGACTAGCACGAACGAGCAGTACTTC
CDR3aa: CASSYSGTSTNEQYF

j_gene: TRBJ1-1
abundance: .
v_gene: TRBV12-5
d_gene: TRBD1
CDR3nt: TGTGCTAGTGGTATCGGACAGGGTCAAGCTTTCTTT
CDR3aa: CASGIGQGQAFF

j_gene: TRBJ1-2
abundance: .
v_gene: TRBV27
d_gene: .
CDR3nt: TGTGCCAGCAGTTTAATAGGGCCCTATGGCTACACCTTC
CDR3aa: CASSLIGPYGYTF

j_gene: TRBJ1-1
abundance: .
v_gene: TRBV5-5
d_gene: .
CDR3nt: TGTGCCAGCAGCTTCAGTAGCCGGGGGCCTGAAGCTTTCTTT
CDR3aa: CASSFSSRGPEAFF

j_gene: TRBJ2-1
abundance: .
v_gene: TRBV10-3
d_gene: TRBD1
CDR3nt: TGTGCCATCAGCTCTACAGGGGACGAGTTCAATGAGCAGTTCTTC
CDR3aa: CAISSTGDEFNEQFF

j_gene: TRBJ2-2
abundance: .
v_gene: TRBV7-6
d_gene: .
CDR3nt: TGTGCCAGCAGCTCCCAGGGACTGAACACCGGGGAGCTGTTTTTT
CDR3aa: CASSSQGLNTGELFF

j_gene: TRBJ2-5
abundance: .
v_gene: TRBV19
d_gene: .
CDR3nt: TGTGCCAGTCCGGCGGCCCGCCAAGAGACCCAGTACTTC
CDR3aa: CASPAARQETQYF

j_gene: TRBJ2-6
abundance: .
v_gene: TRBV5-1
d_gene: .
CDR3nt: TGCGCCAGCAGCTTTGGGGGAGTCGGAGGTGGGGCCAACGTCCTGACTTTC
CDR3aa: CASSFGGVGGGANVLTF

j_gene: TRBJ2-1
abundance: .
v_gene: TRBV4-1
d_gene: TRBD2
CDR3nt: TGCGCCAGCAGCCCACCACTAGCGGGGGGGCACTATGAGCAGTTCTTC
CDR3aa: CASSPPLAGGHYEQFF

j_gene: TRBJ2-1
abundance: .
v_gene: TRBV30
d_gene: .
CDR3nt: TGTGCCTGGGCCTTGGGGACGGGTCCCCAGTTCTTC
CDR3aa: CAWALGTGPQFF

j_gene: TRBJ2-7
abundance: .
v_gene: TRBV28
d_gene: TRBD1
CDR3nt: TGTGCCAGCAGTGGGGACAGGGAAGCGGAGCAGTACTTC
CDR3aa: CASSGDREAEQYF

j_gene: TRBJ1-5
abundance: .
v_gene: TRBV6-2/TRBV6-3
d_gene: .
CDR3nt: TGTGCCAGCAGTCCCCCCAATCAGCCCCAGCATTTT
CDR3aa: CASSPPNQPQHF

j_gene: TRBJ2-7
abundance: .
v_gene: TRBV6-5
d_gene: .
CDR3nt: TGTGCCAGCAGTTCCGGCGACTACGAGCAGTACTTC
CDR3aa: CASSSGDYEQYF

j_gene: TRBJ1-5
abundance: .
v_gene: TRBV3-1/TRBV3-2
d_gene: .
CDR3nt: TGTGCCAGCAGCCAAGGGGGGGTTAATCAGCCCCAGCATTTT
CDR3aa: CASSQGGVNQPQHF